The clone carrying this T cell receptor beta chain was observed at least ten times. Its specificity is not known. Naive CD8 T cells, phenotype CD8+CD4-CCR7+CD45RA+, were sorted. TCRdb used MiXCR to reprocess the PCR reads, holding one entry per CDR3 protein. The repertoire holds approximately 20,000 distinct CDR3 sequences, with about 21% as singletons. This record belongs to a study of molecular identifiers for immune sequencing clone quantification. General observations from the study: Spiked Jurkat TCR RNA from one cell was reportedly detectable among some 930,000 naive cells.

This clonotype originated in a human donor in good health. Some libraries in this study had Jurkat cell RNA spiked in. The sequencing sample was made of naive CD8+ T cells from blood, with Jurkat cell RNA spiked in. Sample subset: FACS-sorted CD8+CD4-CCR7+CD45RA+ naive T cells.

This chain's CDR3 is CSVEVPLTSGSYEQYF. The CDR3 DNA sequence: TGCAGCGTTGAAGTTCCCCTGACTAGCGGATCATACGAGCAGTACTTC. J is TRBJ2-7 and V is TRBV29-1; TRBD2 agrees at 9 bases. The CDR3 is 16 residues long. V dropped 1 base and J dropped 4; count of bases not matched to a gene: 11. Looked up from germline, CDR1 is SQVTM and CDR2 is ANQGSEA.